Listed below are T cell receptor beta chains from one sample, sequenced in a study of cytomegalovirus exposure and HLA in healthy donors. Using immunoSEQ multiplex PCR, the repertoire was profiled, and TCRdb retains in-frame clones only, with some absent. The sample carries approximately 65,000 clones, around 93% recorded once. Sequencing used PBMCs. Receptor source: a man younger than 35 in good health and CMV-seronegative. The CDR3 runs from the conserved cysteine through the conserved F or W. D genes are given only for firm matches. Expanded clones are given a class, and other clones once, few, many or no size at all.

J gene: TRBJ1-3
V gene: TRBV30
clone size: -
D gene: -
CDR3 protein: CAWSGSLGNTIYF
CDR3 DNA: TGTGCCTGGAGCGGGAGTCTCGGAAACACCATATATTTT

J gene: TRBJ2-1
V gene: TRBV6-5
clone size: once
D gene: -
CDR3 protein: CASSPSRTFHNEQFF
CDR3 DNA: TGTGCCAGCAGCCCTAGCCGAACCTTCCACAATGAGCAGTTCTTC

J gene: TRBJ2-3
V gene: TRBV7-2
clone size: -
D gene: -
CDR3 protein: CASSFMSGTDTQYF
CDR3 DNA: TGTGCCAGCAGCTTTATGAGCGGGACAGATACGCAGTATTTT

J gene: TRBJ1-4
V gene: TRBV10-3
clone size: -
D gene: -
CDR3 protein: CAISAATNEKLFF
CDR3 DNA: TGTGCCATCAGTGCAGCAACTAATGAAAAACTGTTTTTT

J gene: TRBJ2-3
V gene: TRBV9
clone size: -
D gene: TRBD2
CDR3 protein: CASSVVAGGSTDTQYF
CDR3 DNA: TGTGCCAGCAGCGTAGTGGCGGGAGGCAGCACAGATACGCAGTATTTT

J gene: TRBJ2-1
V gene: TRBV29-1
clone size: -
D gene: TRBD2
CDR3 protein: CSAGTSGSVNNEQFF
CDR3 DNA: TGCAGCGCCGGGACTAGCGGGAGCGTCAACAATGAGCAGTTCTTC

J gene: TRBJ2-3
V gene: TRBV7-9
clone size: -
D gene: -
CDR3 protein: CASSFEGSTDTQYF
CDR3 DNA: TGTGCCAGCAGCTTTGAGGGAAGCACAGATACGCAGTATTTT

J gene: TRBJ2-7
V gene: TRBV28
clone size: -
D gene: TRBD2
CDR3 protein: CASSPGLAGTYEQYF
CDR3 DNA: TGTGCCAGCAGTCCGGGACTAGCGGGTACCTACGAGCAGTACTTC

J gene: TRBJ1-1
V gene: TRBV7-2
clone size: -
D gene: -
CDR3 protein: CATLPPGETEAFF
CDR3 DNA: TGTGCCACACTCCCTCCAGGGGAAACTGAAGCTTTCTTT

J gene: TRBJ2-7
V gene: TRBV27
clone size: -
D gene: -
CDR3 protein: CASSLGQIYEQYF
CDR3 DNA: TGTGCCAGCAGTTTAGGACAGATTTACGAGCAGTACTTC

J gene: TRBJ2-1
V gene: TRBV18
clone size: once
D gene: TRBD2
CDR3 protein: CASSPRLAGDHNEQFF
CDR3 DNA: TGTGCCAGCTCACCACGCCTAGCGGGGGACCACAATGAGCAGTTCTTC

J gene: TRBJ1-1
V gene: TRBV28
clone size: -
D gene: -
CDR3 protein: CASTEAEKVAFF
CDR3 DNA: TGTGCCAGCACCGAAGCCGAAAAAGTGGCTTTCTTT

J gene: TRBJ2-2
V gene: TRBV5-4
clone size: -
D gene: TRBD2
CDR3 protein: CASSESGREVTGELFF
CDR3 DNA: TGTGCCAGCAGCGAAAGCGGGAGGGAGGTCACCGGGGAGCTGTTTTTT

J gene: TRBJ2-3
V gene: TRBV7-2
clone size: -
D gene: TRBD2
CDR3 protein: CASSLEILAGGTDTQYF
CDR3 DNA: TGTGCCAGCAGCTTAGAGATTCTAGCGGGGGGGACAGATACGCAGTATTTT

J gene: TRBJ1-2
V gene: TRBV28
clone size: -
D gene: TRBD1
CDR3 protein: CASSLLQGGVYGYTF
CDR3 DNA: TGTGCCAGCAGTTTATTACAGGGGGGGGTCTATGGCTACACCTTC

J gene: TRBJ1-5
V gene: TRBV5-8
clone size: few
D gene: TRBD1
CDR3 protein: CASSPGTGSNQPQHF
CDR3 DNA: TGTGCCAGCAGCCCCGGGACAGGGTCTAATCAGCCCCAGCATTTT

J gene: TRBJ2-1
V gene: TRBV27
clone size: -
D gene: -
CDR3 protein: CASSPLYNEQFF
CDR3 DNA: TGTGCCAGCAGTCCCCTATACAATGAGCAGTTCTTC

J gene: TRBJ1-5
V gene: TRBV18
clone size: -
D gene: -
CDR3 protein: CASSPPPGNQPQHF
CDR3 DNA: TGTGCCAGCTCACCACCCCCCGGGAATCAGCCCCAGCATTTT

J gene: TRBJ1-4
V gene: TRBV5-5
clone size: -
D gene: -
CDR3 protein: CASSSGQLSEKLFF
CDR3 DNA: TGTGCCAGCAGCTCCGGACAGTTGTCGGAAAAACTGTTTTTT

J gene: TRBJ2-5
V gene: TRBV11-3
clone size: -
D gene: -
CDR3 protein: CASSVAPGETQYF
CDR3 DNA: TGTGCCAGCAGCGTGGCCCCCGGGGAGACCCAGTACTTC

J gene: TRBJ1-1
V gene: TRBV29-1
clone size: -
D gene: -
CDR3 protein: CSGLLGAMNTEAFF
CDR3 DNA: TGCAGCGGCCTATTGGGGGCTATGAACACTGAAGCTTTCTTT

J gene: TRBJ1-2
V gene: TRBV28
clone size: -
D gene: -
CDR3 protein: CASSPYLRTDDNYGYTF
CDR3 DNA: TGTGCCAGCAGTCCATACTTAAGGACAGACGACAACTATGGCTACACCTTC

J gene: TRBJ1-1
V gene: TRBV7-3
clone size: -
D gene: TRBD1
CDR3 protein: CASSSGGNTEAFF
CDR3 DNA: TGTGCCAGCAGCTCAGGGGGGAACACTGAAGCTTTCTTT

J gene: TRBJ2-7
V gene: TRBV5-5
clone size: -
D gene: -
CDR3 protein: CASSLAPGGSYEQYF
CDR3 DNA: TGTGCCAGCAGCTTGGCCCCCGGGGGATCCTACGAGCAGTACTTC

J gene: TRBJ2-2
V gene: TRBV27
clone size: -
D gene: -
CDR3 protein: CASRSRGLDTGELFF
CDR3 DNA: TGTGCCAGCAGATCCAGGGGCCTAGACACCGGGGAGCTGTTTTTT

J gene: TRBJ1-1
V gene: TRBV28
clone size: -
D gene: -
CDR3 protein: CASSQTGYGTEAFF
CDR3 DNA: TGTGCCAGCAGTCAAACAGGGTACGGCACTGAAGCTTTCTTT

J gene: TRBJ1-1
V gene: TRBV7-8
clone size: -
D gene: -
CDR3 protein: CASSLGGGTEAFF
CDR3 DNA: TGTGCCAGCAGCTTAGGGGGGGGAACTGAAGCTTTCTTT

J gene: TRBJ2-1
V gene: TRBV18
clone size: -
D gene: TRBD1
CDR3 protein: CASSPPSGTGVSEQFF
CDR3 DNA: TGTGCCAGCTCACCACCTTCCGGGACAGGGGTTAGTGAGCAGTTCTTC

J gene: TRBJ2-1
V gene: TRBV28
clone size: -
D gene: -
CDR3 protein: CASSRPLEYNEQFF
CDR3 DNA: TGTGCCAGCAGCCGGCCCCTAGAGTACAATGAGCAGTTCTTC

J gene: TRBJ1-2
V gene: TRBV15
clone size: -
D gene: TRBD1
CDR3 protein: CATSRDVQGANGYTF
CDR3 DNA: TGTGCCACCAGCAGAGATGTACAGGGGGCCAATGGCTACACCTTC

J gene: TRBJ2-7
V gene: TRBV5-8
clone size: few
D gene: -
CDR3 protein: CASSPGQYF
CDR3 DNA: TGTGCCAGCAGCCCGGGACAGTACTTC

J gene: TRBJ1-1
V gene: TRBV28
clone size: -
D gene: -
CDR3 protein: CASSTAKHGLLEAFF
CDR3 DNA: TGTGCCAGCAGCACAGCCAAACATGGGCTTCTAGAAGCTTTCTTT

J gene: TRBJ2-6
V gene: TRBV19
clone size: -
D gene: -
CDR3 protein: CASRQASSGANVLTF
CDR3 DNA: TGTGCCAGCCGTCAGGCCAGCTCTGGGGCCAACGTCCTGACTTTC

J gene: TRBJ2-3
V gene: TRBV7-9
clone size: -
D gene: -
CDR3 protein: CASSLAPGGPHAPDTQYF
CDR3 DNA: TGTGCCAGCAGCTTAGCGCCCGGGGGACCGCACGCCCCAGATACGCAGTATTTT

J gene: TRBJ2-7
V gene: TRBV28
clone size: -
D gene: -
CDR3 protein: CASSEGTMKYEQYF
CDR3 DNA: TGTGCCAGCTCAGAGGGGACAATGAAGTACGAGCAGTACTTC

J gene: TRBJ1-3
V gene: TRBV28
clone size: few
D gene: -
CDR3 protein: CASSLGQAVGNTIYF
CDR3 DNA: TGTGCCAGCAGTTTAGGGCAGGCCGTCGGAAACACCATATATTTT

J gene: TRBJ2-7
V gene: TRBV5-1
clone size: -
D gene: TRBD1
CDR3 protein: CASSLGGGSTDSYEQYF
CDR3 DNA: TGCGCCAGCAGCTTGGGAGGGGGCTCAACCGACTCCTACGAGCAGTACTTC

J gene: TRBJ2-5
V gene: TRBV5-8
clone size: -
D gene: TRBD1
CDR3 protein: CASSLWDRGSETQYF
CDR3 DNA: TGTGCCAGCAGCTTGTGGGACAGGGGATCAGAGACCCAGTACTTC

J gene: TRBJ1-5
V gene: TRBV7-2
clone size: -
D gene: -
CDR3 protein: CASSLDSHQPQHF
CDR3 DNA: TGTGCCAGCAGCTTGGACAGCCATCAGCCCCAGCATTTT

J gene: TRBJ2-7
V gene: TRBV20-1
clone size: -
D gene: -
CDR3 protein: CSARPRGEQYF
CDR3 DNA: TGCAGTGCTAGACCACGGGGGGAGCAGTACTTC

J gene: TRBJ1-2
V gene: TRBV6-4
clone size: -
D gene: TRBD1
CDR3 protein: CATGTGVGLDYGYTF
CDR3 DNA: TGTGCCACCGGGACAGGTGTGGGGTTGGACTATGGCTACACCTTC

J gene: TRBJ2-7
V gene: TRBV7-9
clone size: -
D gene: -
CDR3 protein: CAGSPSGGESLEQYF
CDR3 DNA: TGTGCCGGCAGCCCCTCGGGGGGCGAGTCGCTCGAGCAGTACTTC

J gene: TRBJ1-2
V gene: TRBV19
clone size: -
D gene: TRBD1
CDR3 protein: CASVDRNYGYTF
CDR3 DNA: TGTGCCAGCGTGGACAGGAACTATGGCTACACCTTC

J gene: TRBJ2-2
V gene: TRBV18
clone size: -
D gene: -
CDR3 protein: CASGGEANTGELFF
CDR3 DNA: TGTGCCAGCGGAGGCGAAGCGAACACCGGGGAGCTGTTTTTT

J gene: TRBJ1-2
V gene: TRBV5-4
clone size: -
D gene: -
CDR3 protein: CASSLAGRGNYGYTF
CDR3 DNA: TGTGCCAGCAGCTTGGCAGGAAGGGGGAACTATGGCTACACCTTC

J gene: TRBJ2-7
V gene: TRBV6-6
clone size: -
D gene: -
CDR3 protein: CASSPLRAYEQYF
CDR3 DNA: TGTGCCAGCAGTCCCCTCAGGGCCTACGAGCAGTACTTC

J gene: TRBJ1-2
V gene: TRBV15
clone size: -
D gene: TRBD1
CDR3 protein: CATSRADRVYGYTF
CDR3 DNA: TGTGCCACCAGCAGAGCCGACAGGGTCTATGGCTACACCTTC

J gene: TRBJ2-1
V gene: TRBV6-4
clone size: few
D gene: TRBD2
CDR3 protein: CASSRIAGDSNEQFF
CDR3 DNA: TGTGCCAGCAGTCGGATAGCGGGAGATTCCAATGAGCAGTTCTTC

J gene: TRBJ1-1
V gene: TRBV12-5
clone size: -
D gene: TRBD1
CDR3 protein: CASGVNRGTEAFF
CDR3 DNA: TGTGCTAGTGGGGTCAACAGGGGCACTGAAGCTTTCTTT

J gene: TRBJ1-1
V gene: TRBV11-2
clone size: -
D gene: -
CDR3 protein: CASSSTSPGQAVGAFF
CDR3 DNA: TGTGCCAGCAGCTCAACCAGTCCGGGACAAGCCGTAGGAGCTTTCTTT

J gene: TRBJ1-4
V gene: TRBV9
clone size: -
D gene: TRBD1
CDR3 protein: CASSPGTASTNEKLFF
CDR3 DNA: TGTGCCAGCAGCCCCGGGACAGCTTCAACTAATGAAAAACTGTTTTTT

J gene: TRBJ2-5
V gene: TRBV14
clone size: -
D gene: -
CDR3 protein: CASSQDRGRPETQYF
CDR3 DNA: TGTGCCAGCAGCCAAGATAGGGGCAGGCCAGAGACCCAGTACTTC

J gene: TRBJ1-1
V gene: TRBV5-1
clone size: -
D gene: -
CDR3 protein: CASSSDGMTYTEAFF
CDR3 DNA: TGCGCCAGCAGCTCGGACGGGATGACGTACACTGAAGCTTTCTTT

J gene: TRBJ2-1
V gene: TRBV4-2
clone size: once
D gene: -
CDR3 protein: CASSLFLRAGIFNEQFF
CDR3 DNA: TGTGCCAGCAGCCTTTTTCTGAGGGCCGGGATTTTCAATGAGCAGTTCTTC

J gene: TRBJ2-3
V gene: TRBV6-6
clone size: -
D gene: TRBD1
CDR3 protein: CASRPGGAYTQYF
CDR3 DNA: TGTGCCAGCAGGCCAGGGGGCGCGTATACGCAGTATTTT

J gene: TRBJ2-1
V gene: TRBV7-3
clone size: once
D gene: -
CDR3 protein: CASSPKSTSSYNEQFF
CDR3 DNA: TGTGCCAGCAGCCCAAAAAGTACCAGCTCCTACAATGAGCAGTTCTTC

J gene: TRBJ1-2
V gene: TRBV28
clone size: once
D gene: -
CDR3 protein: CAGQNLNYGYTF
CDR3 DNA: TGTGCCGGCCAGAACCTGAACTATGGCTACACCTTC

J gene: TRBJ2-1
V gene: TRBV27
clone size: -
D gene: TRBD1
CDR3 protein: CASSLLGGHNEQFF
CDR3 DNA: TGTGCCAGCAGCCTACTAGGGGGCCACAATGAGCAGTTCTTC

J gene: TRBJ2-1
V gene: TRBV7-2
clone size: -
D gene: TRBD2
CDR3 protein: CASSLALAGDNEQFF
CDR3 DNA: TGTGCCAGCAGCTTAGCGCTAGCGGGAGACAATGAGCAGTTCTTC